This TCR beta chain emerged from a study of identical twins. V lost 4 bases and J 5 bases, leaving 14 bases between the germline ends. The CDR3 consists of 14 residues. Many counts were recorded for this clonotype. From the 5' RACE reads, TCRdb called clonotypes with MiXCR, one entry per CDR3 protein. The sample holds 400,000 to 550,000 distinct CDR3 sequences, about 20% seen once. This same sample was also taken into another study, of T cells expressing NK-cell markers. That source adds: Beta-chain profiling covered CD3+CD56+NKG2C+, CD3+CD56+NKG2C- and CD3+CD56-NKG2C+ sorted subsets. HCMV seropositivity marked most of the eight sequenced donors; one was seronegative. In several experiments, sorting was restricted to alpha-beta TCR T cells by an anti-gamma-delta TCR antibody. Once again these clonotypes came out on top in the CD3+CD56-NKG2C+ fraction of several donors.

Sequences were obtained from CD4+ T cells sorted from blood. The chain recombines TRBV12-3 or TRBV12-4 with TRBJ1-1, with D possibly matching TRBD1 (6 bases). The TCR originated in a woman aged 18-29 years in good health. The CDR3 DNA sequence: TGTGCCAGCAGTTCAGGGGTAGGAGGGACTGAAGCTTTCTTT. Encoded protein: CASSSGVGGTEAFF.